A single count supports the clone carrying this T cell receptor (beta chain). Some clones are missing from TCRdb's copy, which holds only in-frame ones; the method was immunoSEQ multiplex PCR. Of around 86,000 clones listed, around 94% are singletons. J gave up 7 bases and V 7 bases, and 11 bases lay outside the gene matches. The germline CDR1 and CDR2 sequences are LNHDA and SQIVND (reference sequence). This CDR3 has 15 residues. This entry belongs to a study of siplizumab effects on memory and regulatory T cells. The specimen sequenced was non-Treg CD4+ T cells sorted from blood. The receptor was isolated from a human donor in good health. The chain recombines TRBV19 with TRBJ1-4, with 8 bases fitting TRBD1. DNA of the CDR3: TGTGCCAGTACTGTGTGGAGCCAGGGGGCTGAAAAACTGTTTTTT. Encoded protein: CASTVWSQGAEKLFF.